The clone carrying this T cell receptor (beta chain) was counted a single time. The data stem from a study of blood T cell repertoires in COVID-19. For the study at large: Both acute and convalescent COVID-19 samples were obtained from the United States, Italy and Spain. PBMCs, B-cell-depleted T cells, or T cells were the source of the cDNA or gDNA that made up the material.

In the source study's methods: Nucleated cell counts were estimated from reference gene primer amplification. Method: immunoSEQ multiplex PCR; TCRdb's copy keeps in-frame clones and lacks some. The DNA gave D and trimming, while V, J and clone size come from that table. The profile shows approximately 170,000 clones, roughly four fifths of them singletons. The sequence was collected from a man between 65 and 85 years old who had recovered from COVID-19. Sequenced material: peripheral blood.

The CDR3 loop is CASSSRQGDNSPLHF. The CDR3, as DNA: TGTGCCAGCAGTTCACGACAGGGAGATAATTCACCCCTCCACTTT. The chain carries TRBV25-1 and TRBJ1-6; 7 bases are shared with TRBD1. The germline V gene encodes CDR1 MGHDK and CDR2 SYGVNS. The CDR3 runs to 15 residues. Losses at the gene ends were 5 bases for V and 5 bases for J; bases not matched to a gene: 6.